This passage covers 4 T cell receptor beta chains from one sample sequenced in a study of T cells in Graves' hyperthyroidism and ophthalmopathy. Using RNA transcripts as the source, TCR beta CDR3 regions were amplified. A set of HTBI primers served as the primers for a first-round RT-PCR of the TCR CDR3. From the multiplex PCR reads, TCRdb called clonotypes with MiXCR, one entry per CDR3 protein. The sample has approximately 600,000 distinct CDR3 sequences, around 20% seen once. The sample comprised blood. These receptors were taken from a man in his thirties or forties with Graves' ophthalmopathy.

This clonotype was detected a few times. J is TRBJ2-1 and V is TRBV28, with D possibly TRBD1 on 5 matching bases. V lost 11 bases and J 1 base, leaving 15 bases between the germline ends. This CDR3 is 14 amino acids long. CDR1 is MDHEN, CDR2 SYDVKM, per germline. The CDR3 coding sequence is TGTGCCTGTCAGGGTCCTCTTTCCTACAATGAGCAGTTCTTC. Translation gives CACQGPLSYNEQFF.

This clonotype showed up just a few times. The chain employs TRBV28 and TRBJ2-3; no clear D gene. V was cut by 10 bases and J by 0 bases, with 8 bases left in between. The CDR3 contains 12 residues. Germline CDR1 and CDR2: MDHEN and SYDVKM. CDR3 in amino acids: CAIRTSTDTQYF. The CDR3 DNA reads TGTGCCATTCGAACTAGCACAGATACGCAGTATTTT.

This chain joins TRBV15 and TRBJ1-2; unclear D gene. V dropped 3 bases and J dropped 4 bases, with 15 bases sitting between them. CDR3 length equals 15 residues. Per the germline V gene, CDR1 is LNHNV and CDR2 is YYDKDF (reference sequence). CDR3 loop: CATSSAGEGIYGYTF. CDR3 coding DNA: TGTGCCACCAGCAGCGCCGGGGAGGGCATCTATGGCTACACCTTC.

Worth noting for this clonotype: This may stem from a read error, because a much larger clone lies one nucleotide away. The V and J genes are TRBV27 and TRBJ2-3; possible D gene TRBD1, 6 bases. Germline assignment: CDR1 MNHEY and CDR2 SMNVEV (reference sequence). This CDR3 spans 17 amino acids. CDR3 coding DNA: TGTGCCAGCAAAATACTTCAGGGGTTCTCTAGCACATATACGCAGTATTTT. Translation: CASKILQGFSSTYTQYF.